This T cell receptor beta chain was identified during a study of T-cell reconstitution after alpha-beta-depleted transplantation in children. Study-level points and caveats: T-cell numbers and diversity one year post-transplant derived largely from freshly generated T cells. After transplant, at about two months, alpha-beta T cells were reportedly derived from several hundred expanded graft clones. Some patients' high day-60 TCRbeta diversity was attributed to recipient cells surviving conditioning.

This clonotype was observed many times. Its antigen remains unknown. Preparation of the TCRbeta library used unique molecular identifiers. TCRdb used MiXCR to reprocess the PCR reads, holding one entry per CDR3 protein. The table lists about 260,000 distinct CDR3 sequences, 8.2% of them singletons. This CDR3 is 14 amino acids long. Germline-derived CDR1 and CDR2 are KGHSH and LQKENI. V lost 3 bases to trimming and J lost 7 bases; unmatched junction nucleotides: 6. This clonotype was sampled from a male patient aged 10 to 17 who had a stem cell transplant for acute lymphoblastic leukemia, so the T cells may come from the graft donor. The chain combines TRBV18 with TRBJ1-5, with 7 bases matching TRBD1. The sample in question was PBMCs, mostly from graft donor cells, obtained 180 days after TCRalphabeta/CD19-depleted stem cell transplant. The CDR3 DNA reads as TGTGCCAGCTCACCGTCGACAGGGTACCAGCCCCAGCATTTT. Translated, it gives CASSPSTGYQPQHF.